A single sample is the source of the 15 T cell receptor beta chains below, sequenced in a study of vaccination effects on CD4 cells after COVID-19. Generated by immunoSEQ multiplex PCR, the TCRdb table keeps only in-frame clones and is missing some. Of just under 75,000 clones in the sample, 65% to 80% were seen once. Culturing for around eleven days preceded CD4+ T cell isolation. The cohort was immunized with two doses of either the BNT162b2 or mRNA-1273 vaccine. These receptors have no known antigen. Sequencing was performed on CD4+ T cells from PBMCs cultured without peptide, taken after COVID-19 vaccination. Receptors were obtained from a human donor who received a COVID-19 vaccine.

The chain links TRBV12-5 to TRBJ2-3; 7 nucleotides agree with TRBD1. The CDR3 consists of 16 residues. Trimming cost V 0 bases and J 1 base; bases outside gene matches: 4. The germline V gene encodes CDR1 LGHNT and CDR2 FRNRAP. The CDR3 nucleotides read TGTGCTAGTGGTTTGGTACAGGGGCAGGGCACAGATACGCAGTATTTT. It codes for CASGLVQGQGTDTQYF.

CDR3 loop: CASSYGTSSYGYTF. Written as DNA, the CDR3 is TGTGCCAGCAGTTACGGGACATCTTCATATGGCTACACCTTC. This chain joins TRBV6-5 and TRBJ1-2; possible D gene TRBD1, 6 bases. The V gene lost 2 bases and the J gene lost 5 bases, with 12 bases spanning the gap. The V gene's germline CDR1 is MNHEY and CDR2 SVGAGI. The CDR3 spans 14 residues.

The genes are TRBV7-8 and TRBJ1-3; D call uncertain. The CDR3 loop spans 12 amino acids. Germline CDR1 is SGHVS and CDR2 is FQNEAQ. V was cut by 5 bases and J by 4 bases, with 6 bases left in between. CDR3 sequence: CASSPRGNTIYF. The CDR3, as DNA: TGTGCCAGCAGCCCCAGGGGAAACACCATATATTTT.

J is TRBJ2-1 and V is TRBV7-2; 10 bases fit TRBD1. The V segment lost 5 bases and the J segment 11 bases; nucleotides outside the gene matches: 15. Germline CDR1 and CDR2: SGHTA and FQGNSA. The CDR3 is 16 residues long. The CDR3 region is CASSPQGPRQGAKQFF. As DNA, the CDR3 is TGTGCCAGCAGCCCCCAGGGTCCCCGACAGGGGGCGAAGCAGTTCTTC.

The chain recombines TRBV5-5 with TRBJ2-5, with 7 bases aligning to TRBD1. The CDR3 has 14 residues. V was clipped by 2 bases and J by 5 bases; unmatched bases: 6. Looked up from germline, CDR1 is SGHKS and CDR2 is YYEKEE (reference sequence). CDR3 protein: CASSLTGAFETQYF. CDR3 in DNA: TGTGCCAGCAGCTTAACAGGGGCCTTCGAGACCCAGTACTTC. Combining the CDR3 with reference TRBV5-5 and TRBJ2-5 gives the whole variable domain DAGVTQSPTHLIKTRGQQVTLRCSPISGHKSVSWYQQVLGQGPQFIFQYYEKEERGRGNFPDRFSARQFPNYSSELNVNALLLGDSALYLCASSLTGAFETQYFGPGTRLLVL.

The chain combines TRBV6-2 or TRBV6-3 with TRBJ2-5, with 12 bases identical to TRBD2. V was clipped by 2 bases and J by 1 base; unmatched bases: 5. Germline V gene data show CDR1 as MNHEY and CDR2 as SVGEGT. The CDR3 totals 17 residues. CDR3: CASSYRRLAGVQETQYF. As DNA, the CDR3 is TGTGCCAGCAGTTACCGAAGACTAGCGGGGGTCCAAGAGACCCAGTACTTC.

The chain has TRBV30 and TRBJ1-2, with D unresolved. CDR1 and CDR2 (germline): GTSNPN, SVGIG (reference sequence). V was cut by 2 bases and J by 8 bases, with 12 bases left in between. This CDR3 contains 12 residues. The CDR3 reads CAWSLPSRGYTF. In nucleotides, the CDR3 is TGTGCCTGGAGTCTCCCCTCACGGGGCTACACCTTC. The full variable domain, rest sourced from reference TRBV30 and TRBJ1-2, is SQTIHQWPATLVQPVGSPLSLECTVEGTSNPNLYWYRQAAGRGLQLLFYSVGIGQISSEVPQNLSASRPQDRQFILSSKKLLLSDSGFYLCAWSLPSRGYTFGSGTRLTVV.

CDR3 protein: CASSTGVEETQYF. As DNA, the CDR3 is TGTGCCAGCAGCACAGGGGTAGAAGAGACCCAGTACTTC. The rearrangement joins TRBV2 to TRBJ2-5, with 7 bases fitting TRBD1. The germline gives CDR1 SNHLY, CDR2 FYNNEI. This CDR3 spans 13 amino acids. After removal of 6 bases from V and 3 bases from J, the junction contained 4 bases not matched to a gene.

The chain carries TRBV5-8 and TRBJ2-7; 15 bases map to TRBD2. The germline gives CDR1 SGHTS, CDR2 YDEGEE. The CDR3 sequence is 17 residues long. The ends lost 2 bases at V and 7 bases at J; junction bases unmatched: 10. The CDR3 reads CASSFGGLAGGVREQYV. CDR3 DNA: TGTGCCAGCAGCTTTGGGGGACTAGCGGGGGGTGTACGAGAGCAGTACGTC.

This clone was recorded a few times. The genes are TRBV2 and TRBJ1-5; no firm D call. This CDR3 spans 12 amino acids. Germline loops: CDR1 SNHLY, CDR2 FYNNEI. Trimming took off 8 bases at V and 5 bases at J, with 10 bases between the two ends. The CDR3 sequence: CASGVADQPQHF. The CDR3 DNA follows: TGTGCCAGCGGGGTAGCCGATCAGCCCCAGCATTTT.

The chain couples TRBV19 to TRBJ1-4, with D possibly TRBD1 on 6 matching bases. The CDR3 contains 15 residues. CDR1 and CDR2 (germline): LNHDA, SQIVND (reference sequence). V was pared by 6 bases and J by 8 bases, with 19 bases between. This chain's CDR3 is CASRNSGGAAEKLFF. CDR3 DNA: TGTGCCAGTAGAAACTCCGGGGGGGCTGCGGAAAAACTGTTTTTT.

As to this clone: The same CDR3 is also encoded by other DNA sequences in this sample. V is TRBV9 and J is TRBJ1-1; tentative D call: TRBD1 (5 bases). There are 13 residues in the CDR3. Germline V gene data show CDR1 as SGDLS and CDR2 as YYNGEE. Deletions cut 2 bases from V and 1 base from J, with 6 bases between. CDR3 loop: CASSVQGNTEAFF. The CDR3 DNA sequence: TGTGCCAGCAGCGTTCAGGGGAACACTGAAGCTTTCTTT.

The V and J genes are TRBV28 and TRBJ2-3; D is unclear. Germline V gene sequence: CDR1 MDHEN, CDR2 SYDVKM. Trimming took off 4 bases at V and 8 bases at J, with 4 bases between the two ends. The CDR3 loop spans 10 amino acids. CDR3 bases: TGTGCCAGCAGTTCTCGTACGCAGTATTTT. Translating it yields CASSSRTQYF.

This sequence joins TRBV7-9 and TRBJ1-1, with 10 nucleotides matching TRBD1. Trimming took 1 base from V and 5 from J; bases not matched to a gene: 4. This CDR3 comprises 15 residues. Germline-derived CDR1 and CDR2 are SEHNR and FQNEAQ (reference sequence). This chain's CDR3 is CASSLGGTGETEAFF. The DNA for the CDR3 is TGTGCCAGCAGCTTAGGGGGGACAGGGGAAACTGAAGCTTTCTTT. Based on the CDR3 plus reference TRBV7-9 and TRBJ1-1, the full variable domain is DTGVSQNPRHKITKRGQNVTFRCDPISEHNRLYWYRQTLGQGPEFLTYFQNEAQLEKSRLLSDRFSAERPKGSFSTLEIQRTEQGDSAMYLCASSLGGTGETEAFFGQGTRLTVV.

This clone has only a few counts. The V call is TRBV20-1, the J call TRBJ1-1; TRBD1 is a possible D gene (5 bases). This CDR3 has 10 amino acids. Germline CDR1 reads DFQATT; CDR2 reads SNEGSKA (reference sequence). Between the trimmed V and J ends, which lost 7 bases and 10 bases, there was a span of 13 bases. The DNA of the CDR3 is TGCAGTGTCCGGGCAGGGCGAGCTTTCTTT. Its translation is CSVRAGRAFF.